This TCR beta chain emerged from a study of T-cell reconstitution after alpha-beta-depleted transplantation in children. Study-wide findings and caveats: Elevated TCRbeta diversity at day 60 was traced, in some patients, to surviving recipient T cells and thymic progenitors. Alpha-beta T cells present about two months after transplant were reported to originate from several hundred expanded graft clones. Counts and diversity of T cells one year after transplant came mostly from newly produced T cells.

Unique molecular identifiers were used in preparing the TCRbeta library. TCRdb analysed the PCR reads with MiXCR anew, one entry per CDR3 protein. The sample holds around 450,000 distinct CDR3 sequences, 15% to 20% seen once. CDR1 is MDHEN, CDR2 SYDVKM, per germline. The germline V and J ends were trimmed by 3 bases and 2 bases, with 14 bases remaining between them. CDR3 size: 15 residues. Concerning this clonotype: Its specificity is unknown.

The source material was PBMCs, mostly from graft donor cells, sampled 360 days after TCRalphabeta/CD19-depleted stem cell transplant. The chain combines TRBV28 with TRBJ2-7, with D perhaps given as TRBD1 or TRBD2 (6 bases each). The TCR sequence derives from a boy under two years old who had a stem cell transplant for Wiskott-Aldrich syndrome, so the T cells may come from the graft donor. The CDR3 bases are TGTGCCAGCAGTTTCCCCTTAGGGGGGACCTACGAGCAGTACTTC. This sequence encodes CASSFPLGGTYEQYF.